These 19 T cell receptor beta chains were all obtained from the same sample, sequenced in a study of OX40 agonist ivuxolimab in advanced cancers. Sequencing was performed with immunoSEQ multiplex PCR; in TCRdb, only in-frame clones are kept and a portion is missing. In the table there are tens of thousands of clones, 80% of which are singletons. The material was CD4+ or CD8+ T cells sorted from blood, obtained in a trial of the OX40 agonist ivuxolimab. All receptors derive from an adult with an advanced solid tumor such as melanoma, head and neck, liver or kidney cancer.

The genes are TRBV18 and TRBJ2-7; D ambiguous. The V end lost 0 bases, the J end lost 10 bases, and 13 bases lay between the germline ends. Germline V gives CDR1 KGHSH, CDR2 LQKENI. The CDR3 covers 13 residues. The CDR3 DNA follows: TGTGCCAGCTCACCACCGGCCCGGGTCCAACAGTACTTC. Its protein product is CASSPPARVQQYF.

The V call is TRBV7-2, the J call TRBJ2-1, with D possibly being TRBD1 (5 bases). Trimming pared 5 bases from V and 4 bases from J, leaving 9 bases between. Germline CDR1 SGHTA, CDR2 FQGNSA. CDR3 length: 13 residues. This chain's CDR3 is CASSDRQYNEQFF. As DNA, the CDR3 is TGTGCCAGCAGCGACCGACAGTACAATGAGCAGTTCTTC.

The CDR3 region has the DNA TGCGCCAGCAGCCAACATGCAGCTCACAATGAGCAGTTCTTC. It specifies CASSQHAAHNEQFF. The V call is TRBV4-1, the J call TRBJ2-1; D not certain. V gave up 2 bases and J gave up 5 bases, with 10 bases separating them. Germline CDR1 reads MGHRA; CDR2 reads YSYEKL. The CDR3 runs 14 residues.

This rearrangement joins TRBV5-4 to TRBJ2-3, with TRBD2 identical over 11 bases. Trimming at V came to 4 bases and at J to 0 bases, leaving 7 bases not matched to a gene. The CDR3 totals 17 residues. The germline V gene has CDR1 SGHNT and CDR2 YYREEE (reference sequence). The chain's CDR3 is CASSHRLAGSSTDTQYF. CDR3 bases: TGTGCCAGCAGCCACCGACTAGCGGGGTCAAGCACAGATACGCAGTATTTT.

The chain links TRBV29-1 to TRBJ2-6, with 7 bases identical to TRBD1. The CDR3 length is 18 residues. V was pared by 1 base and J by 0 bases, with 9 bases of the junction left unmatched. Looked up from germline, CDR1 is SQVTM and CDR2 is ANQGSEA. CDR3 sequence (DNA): TGCAGCGTTGAAGTGAGGGGGCCTTTTCACTCTGGGGCCAACGTCCTGACTTTC. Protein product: CSVEVRGPFHSGANVLTF.

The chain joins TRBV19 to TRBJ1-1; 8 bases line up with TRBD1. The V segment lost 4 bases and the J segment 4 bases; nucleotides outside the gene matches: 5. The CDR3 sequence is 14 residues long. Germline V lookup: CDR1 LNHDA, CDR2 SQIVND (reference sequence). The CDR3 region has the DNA TGTGCCAGTAGTAGTCACAGGGGGGCCACTGAAGCTTTCTTT. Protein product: CASSSHRGATEAFF.

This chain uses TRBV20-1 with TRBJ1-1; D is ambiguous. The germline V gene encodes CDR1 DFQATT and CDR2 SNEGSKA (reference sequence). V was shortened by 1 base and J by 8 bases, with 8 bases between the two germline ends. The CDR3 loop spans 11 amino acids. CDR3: CSARAPSEAFF. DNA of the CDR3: TGCAGTGCTAGAGCACCATCGGAAGCTTTCTTT.

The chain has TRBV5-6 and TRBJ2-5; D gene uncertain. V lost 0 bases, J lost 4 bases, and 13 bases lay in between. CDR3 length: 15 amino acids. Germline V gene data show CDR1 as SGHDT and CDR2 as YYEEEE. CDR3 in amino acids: CASSLDRLKGETQYF. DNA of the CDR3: TGTGCCAGCAGCTTGGATCGGCTCAAAGGAGAGACCCAGTACTTC.

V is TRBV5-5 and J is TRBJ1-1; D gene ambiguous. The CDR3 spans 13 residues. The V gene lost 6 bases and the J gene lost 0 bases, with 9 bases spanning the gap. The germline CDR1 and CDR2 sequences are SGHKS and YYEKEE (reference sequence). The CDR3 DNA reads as TGTGCCAGCATTAAAGAGATGAACACTGAAGCTTTCTTT. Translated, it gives CASIKEMNTEAFF.

CDR3 coding DNA: TGTGCCAGTGGGATTCAGGGGATCACAGATACGCAGTATTTT. Its translation is CASGIQGITDTQYF. The genes are TRBV6-5 and TRBJ2-3, with a tentative D call TRBD1 (6 bases). The V gene lost 9 bases and the J gene lost 2 bases, with 15 bases spanning the gap. Germline V gene data show CDR1 as MNHEY and CDR2 as SVGAGI. The length of the CDR3 is 14 residues.

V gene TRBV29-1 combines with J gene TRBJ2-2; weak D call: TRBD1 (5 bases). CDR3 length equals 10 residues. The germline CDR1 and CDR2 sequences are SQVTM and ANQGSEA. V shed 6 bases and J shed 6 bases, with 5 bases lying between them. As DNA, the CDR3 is TGCAGCGTGGGGCCCGGGGAGCTGTTTTTT. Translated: CSVGPGELFF.

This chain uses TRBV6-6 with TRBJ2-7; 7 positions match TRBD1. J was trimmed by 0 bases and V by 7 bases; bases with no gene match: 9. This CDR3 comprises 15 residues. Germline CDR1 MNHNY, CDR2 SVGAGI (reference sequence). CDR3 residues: CASTGPGQSSYEQYF. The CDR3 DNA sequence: TGTGCCAGCACCGGACCGGGACAGAGCTCCTACGAGCAGTACTTC.

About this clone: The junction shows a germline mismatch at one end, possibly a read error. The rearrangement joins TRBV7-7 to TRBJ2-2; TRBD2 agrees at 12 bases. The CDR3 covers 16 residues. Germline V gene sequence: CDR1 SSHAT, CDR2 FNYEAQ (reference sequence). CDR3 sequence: CASSLAGGTNTGELFF. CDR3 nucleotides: TGTGCCAGCAGCCTAGCGGGGGGGACGAACACCGGGGAGCTGTTTTTT. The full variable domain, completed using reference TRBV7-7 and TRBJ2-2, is GAGVSQSPRYKVTKRGQDVTLRCDPISSHATLYWYQQALGQGPEFLTYFNYEAQPDKSGLPSDRFSAERPEGSISTLTIQRTEQRDSAMYRCASSLAGGTNTGELFFGEGSRLTVL.

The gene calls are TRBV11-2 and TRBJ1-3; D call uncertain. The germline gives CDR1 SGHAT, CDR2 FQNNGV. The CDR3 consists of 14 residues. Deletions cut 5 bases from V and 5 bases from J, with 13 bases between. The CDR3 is CASSPGITRNTIYF. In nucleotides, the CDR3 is TGTGCCAGCAGCCCCGGGATTACACGAAACACCATATATTTT. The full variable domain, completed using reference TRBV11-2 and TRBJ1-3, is EAGVAQSPRYKIIEKRQSVAFWCNPISGHATLYWYQQILGQGPKLLIQFQNNGVVDDSQLPKDRFSAERLKGVDSTLKIQPAKLEDSAVYLCASSPGITRNTIYFGEGSWLTVV.

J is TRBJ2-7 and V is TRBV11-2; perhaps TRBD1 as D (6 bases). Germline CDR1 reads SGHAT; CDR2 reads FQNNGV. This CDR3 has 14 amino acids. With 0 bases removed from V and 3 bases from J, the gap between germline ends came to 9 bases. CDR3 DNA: TGTGCCAGCAGCTTAGATAGGACAGACTACGAGCAGTACTTC. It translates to CASSLDRTDYEQYF.

CDR3: CASSLTSSRFDEQYF. The DNA of the CDR3 is TGCGCCAGCAGCTTGACTAGCTCGCGGTTCGACGAGCAGTACTTC. This sequence joins TRBV5-1 and TRBJ2-7, with a tentative D call TRBD2 (6 bases). Deletions cut 1 base from V and 5 bases from J, with 16 bases between. The CDR3 length is 15 residues. The germline gives CDR1 SGHRS, CDR2 YFSETQ.

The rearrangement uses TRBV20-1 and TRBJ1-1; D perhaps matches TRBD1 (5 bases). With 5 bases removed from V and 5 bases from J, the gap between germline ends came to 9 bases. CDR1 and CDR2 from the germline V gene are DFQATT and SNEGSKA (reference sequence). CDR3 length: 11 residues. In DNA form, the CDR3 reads TGCAGTGCTGAGGGGTTTACTGAAGCTTTCTTT. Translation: CSAEGFTEAFF.

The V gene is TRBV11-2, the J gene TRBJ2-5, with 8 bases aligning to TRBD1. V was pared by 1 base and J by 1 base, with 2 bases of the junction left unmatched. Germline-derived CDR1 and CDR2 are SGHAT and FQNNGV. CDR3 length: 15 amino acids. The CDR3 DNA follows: TGTGCCAGCAGCTTAGGGACAGGGCTCCAAGAGACCCAGTACTTC. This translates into CASSLGTGLQETQYF.

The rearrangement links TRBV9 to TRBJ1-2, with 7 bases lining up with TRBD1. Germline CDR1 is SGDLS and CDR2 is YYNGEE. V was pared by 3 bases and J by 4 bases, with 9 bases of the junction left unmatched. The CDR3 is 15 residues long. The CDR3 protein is CASSEGTVLSYGYTF. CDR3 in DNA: TGTGCCAGCAGCGAGGGGACAGTGCTAAGCTATGGCTACACCTTC.